This T cell receptor beta chain originates from a study of blood T cell repertoires in COVID-19. Per germline, CDR1 SGHKS and CDR2 YYEKEE (reference sequence). V shed 4 bases and J shed 6 bases, with 11 bases lying between them. The CDR3 contains 13 residues. This clone was observed once. As originally analysed: How many nucleated cells were present was estimated from reference gene primer amplification. Clones were read by immunoSEQ multiplex PCR, and TCRdb kept only the in-frame ones, dropping some. V and J calls and clone size come straight from that table; D and trimming were deduced from the DNA. The table shows 250,000 to 350,000 clones, with roughly 90% occurring only once. Patients of the Seattle cohort, enrolled during active infection, were followed longitudinally.

This sequence originates from a woman aged 30 to 39 with COVID-19, enrolled during active disease. This rearrangement joins TRBV5-5 to TRBJ2-1; the D is unclear. Sample: peripheral blood. CDR3 protein: CASSPPTANEQFF. The DNA for the CDR3 is TGTGCCAGCAGCCCCCCGACTGCCAATGAGCAGTTCTTC.